This T cell receptor (beta chain) was captured by sequencing in a study of blood T cell repertoires in COVID-19. Germline CDR1 is SGHDT and CDR2 is YYEEEE. The CDR3 runs to 15 residues. The V gene end was trimmed by 3 bases and the J gene end by 6 bases; junction bases not matched to a gene: 6. As handled by the study authors: For nucleated cells, counts were estimated from reference gene primer amplification. Profiled with immunoSEQ multiplex PCR; TCRdb holds only in-frame clones, not every one. D and trimming come from the DNA, and the V and J calls and clone size come from that table. The table lists roughly 380,000 clones, around nine tenths of them singletons, with about 1.6% in the top ten.

The genes are TRBV5-6 and TRBJ2-2, with TRBD2 matching over 9 bases. This sequence originates from a woman between 35 and 50 years old with COVID-19, enrolled during active disease. Sequencing was performed on peripheral blood. The CDR3 reads CASSWAGGPPGELFF. The CDR3 bases are TGTGCCAGCAGCTGGGCGGGAGGGCCACCCGGGGAGCTGTTTTTT. The variable domain in full, completed from reference TRBV5-6 and TRBJ2-2, reads DAGVTQSPTHLIKTRGQQVTLRCSPKSGHDTVSWYQQALGQGPQFIFQYYEEEERQRGNFPDRFSGHQFPNYSSELNVNALLLGDSALYLCASSWAGGPPGELFFGEGSRLTVL.